This TCR beta chain was identified during a study of blood T cell repertoires in COVID-19. Study context: Collection of acute and convalescent COVID-19 samples took place in the United States, Italy and Spain. T cells, B-cell-depleted T cells, or PBMCs supplied cDNA or gDNA.

This clone was observed once. Some clones are missing from TCRdb's copy, which holds only in-frame ones; the method was immunoSEQ multiplex PCR. The data contain some 190,000 clones, roughly 84% of them singletons. Membership in each cohort depended on participant-reported clinical history. Participants classified as exposed had met a COVID-19 case within 2 weeks before study entry. Germline CDR1 is SGHAT and CDR2 is FQNNGV. The CDR3 loop spans 13 amino acids. Trimming took off 5 bases at V and 9 bases at J, with 13 bases between the two ends. The TCR originated in a woman in her 30s who had been exposed to COVID-19. Sequences were obtained from PBMCs or T cells enriched from blood (not recorded which). The V and J genes are TRBV11-2 and TRBJ2-2; D uncertain. This CDR3 is CASSSQSIRELFF. In DNA, the CDR3 is TGTGCCAGCAGCAGTCAGTCGATCCGGGAGCTGTTTTTT.